This T cell receptor beta chain appears in the sequencing data of a study of blood T cells in healthy people across ages. Study-level results: It was the long-lived donors that had more naive CD4+ cells and higher diversity than aged donors.

CDR3 length: 16 amino acids. Germline V gene data show CDR1 as LGHNA and CDR2 as YNFKEQ. Trimming took off 0 bases at V and 0 bases at J, with 11 bases between the two ends. The use of a sample-barcoded 5' primer and a J-beta primer mix characterized a second PCR of roughly 7 to 11 cycles. With 12 random nucleotides, a template-switch adaptor tagged each individual cDNA molecule. Via MiXCR, TCRdb re-called the 5' RACE reads, giving one row per CDR3 protein. The data hold 800,000 to 1,000,000 distinct CDR3 sequences, with around 48% observed a single time. Remarks on this clonotype: Its antigen is not identified.

Sequences were obtained from blood. The rearrangement links TRBV4-2 to TRBJ1-1; D is unresolved. This clonotype was obtained from a man aged 25 to 40 in good health. CDR3 sequence: CASSQDGVGMNTEAFF. The CDR3 DNA sequence: TGTGCCAGCAGCCAAGATGGGGTCGGCATGAACACTGAAGCTTTCTTT.